One and the same sample provided the 5 T cell receptor beta chains below, sequenced in a study of identifying expanded T cells in peripheral blood. The repertoire was sequenced with immunoSEQ multiplex PCR; TCRdb's copy has only in-frame clones and lacks some. Among about 90,000 clones listed, around 85% were seen once. Sequenced material: blood. The receptors here all came from a person aged 18 to 70 in good health.

Written as DNA, the CDR3 is TGTGCCAGCAGTGAAAATCTGGCCCAGCCCCAGCATTTT. Protein product: CASSENLAQPQHF. This rearrangement joins TRBV6-1 to TRBJ1-5; D not resolved. The CDR3 is 13 residues long. The V end was cut by 2 bases, the J end by 7 bases, with 9 bases between. Germline values: CDR1 MNHNS, CDR2 SASEGT.

This clone is termed medium-sized. The genes are TRBV5-5 and TRBJ2-1; D uncertain. Trimming stripped 0 bases from V and 6 bases from J, with 10 bases between. Germline V gives CDR1 SGHKS, CDR2 YYEKEE (reference sequence). The CDR3 runs to 14 residues. The CDR3 is CASSLVDSINEQFF. CDR3 coding DNA: TGTGCCAGCAGCTTGGTAGACTCCATCAATGAGCAGTTCTTC.

The rearrangement links TRBV5-1 to TRBJ2-7; 9 nucleotides line up with TRBD1. With 3 bases clipped from V and 0 bases from J, the junction kept 4 bases outside the gene matches. Germline values: CDR1 SGHRS, CDR2 YFSETQ. The CDR3 totals 15 residues. As DNA, the CDR3 is TGCGCCAGCAGCTCTCTGACAGGGGGCTCCTACGAGCAGTACTTC. Translation gives CASSSLTGGSYEQYF.

The chain combines TRBV30 with TRBJ1-3, with D tentatively TRBD1 (5 bases). V was cut by 0 bases and J by 4 bases, with 16 bases left in between. Germline V gene sequence: CDR1 GTSNPN, CDR2 SVGIG (reference sequence). CDR3 length: 16 amino acids. Written as DNA, the CDR3 is TGTGCCTGGAGTGTACGGGTGAGGGGATCAGGAAACACCATATATTTT. Its translation is CAWSVRVRGSGNTIYF.

This clone was seen just once. The J gene is TRBJ2-7, the V gene TRBV13; perhaps TRBD2 as D (7 bases). The CDR3 spans 17 residues. With 0 bases removed from V and 0 bases from J, the gap between germline ends came to 15 bases. CDR1 is PRHDT, CDR2 FYEKMQ, per germline (reference sequence). The CDR3 protein is CASSLGLGGRNSYEQYF. CDR3 sequence (DNA): TGTGCCAGCAGCTTAGGACTCGGGGGGCGGAACTCCTACGAGCAGTACTTC. Variable domain in full (rest from reference TRBV13 and TRBJ2-7): AAGVIQSPRHLIKEKRETATLKCYPIPRHDTVYWYQQGPGQDPQFLISFYEKMQSDKGSIPDRFSAQQFSDYHSELNMSSLELGDSALYFCASSLGLGGRNSYEQYFGPGTRLTVT.